This T cell receptor (beta chain) was captured by sequencing in a study of shared clonotypes between healthy human individuals. Germline V gene data show CDR1 as SNHLY and CDR2 as FYNNEI. Trimming shortened V by 6 bases and J by 0 bases, and 8 bases separated the two germline ends. The CDR3 runs 13 residues. TCRdb keeps only in-frame clones here, not all; method: immunoSEQ multiplex PCR. The data show approximately 500,000 clones, more than 65% seen once. Sequenced material: PBMCs. The chain carries TRBV2 and TRBJ1-1; D may be TRBD1 (6 bases). This TCR came from a woman aged 40 to 49 in good health. Some clones in this sample may be carry-over from other donors' samples. DNA of the CDR3: TGTGCCAGCAGGCCAGGGGTGAACACTGAAGCTTTCTTT. The encoded protein is CASRPGVNTEAFF.